This TCR beta chain was recorded in a study of neurological immune-mediated disorders. This clonotype was counted at least ten times. What it binds is not known. Per the germline V gene, CDR1 is DFQATT and CDR2 is SNEGSKA (reference sequence). This CDR3 is 17 amino acids long. J lost 4 bases, V lost 2 bases, and 8 bases had no gene match. The time point was: longitudinal time-point 3. The unsorted libraries originated from 2 million PBMCs kept at -80 C. The cDNA was generated by 5'RACE with 10-nucleotide random UMIs. Every sequencing run gave over 160 million TCR-beta sequences, taken from 15-18 subjects. TCRdb re-analysed the 5' RACE reads in MiXCR, keeping a single row per CDR3 protein. Among roughly 100,000 distinct CDR3 sequences listed, under 14% were seen once. Whole-study findings and limits: The highest TCR clonal expansion occurred in HTLV-1-associated myelopathy; multiple sclerosis fell below healthy controls.

The source material was PBMCs. The V gene is TRBV20-1, the J gene TRBJ2-1, with TRBD2 matching over 13 bases. The sequence derives from a female donor with HTLV-1-associated myelopathy (HAM/TSP). The CDR3 coding sequence is TGCAGTGCTAGAACCGGGACTAGCGGGACTGCTTACAATGAGCAGTTCTTC. Residues: CSARTGTSGTAYNEQFF.